A single sample gave rise to the 17 T cell receptor beta chains below, sequenced in a study of cytomegalovirus exposure and HLA in healthy donors. The PCR employed 60 Vbeta primers together with 13 Jbeta primers. Data came from immunoSEQ multiplex PCR; TCRdb stores just in-frame clones and leaves some out. The sample yields 70,000 or so clones, around 64% seen once. Sequencing input: PBMCs. The receptor source for this set is a woman aged 45-65 years in good health and CMV-seronegative.

This clone appeared once. The CDR3 region is CASSGQGALSGYTF. The CDR3 coding sequence is TGTGCCAGCAGTGGTCAGGGGGCTTTGTCTGGCTACACCTTC. The rearrangement links TRBV2 to TRBJ1-2; 8 nucleotides agree with TRBD1. With 4 bases clipped from V and 7 bases from J, the junction kept 8 bases outside the gene matches. Per the germline V gene, CDR1 is SNHLY and CDR2 is FYNNEI. There are 14 residues in the CDR3.

This clone was observed many times. At one of its ends the junction is not consistent with the germline gene, which may arise from a read error. The CDR3 region has the DNA TGCGCCAGCAGCCAAGATTTAGGGGTAACTACTGAAAAACTGTTTTTT. It is translated as CASSQDLGVTTEKLFF. The chain links TRBV4-3 to TRBJ1-4; the D gene is possibly TRBD1 (5 bases). The CDR3 is 16 residues long. Germline lookup yields CDR1 LGHNA and CDR2 YSLEER.

This clone was seen more than once but under ten times. The CDR3 DNA is TGTGCCAGCAGTCGTGCAGATACGCAGTATTTT. The encoded protein is CASSRADTQYF. This chain uses TRBV6-6 with TRBJ2-3; D gene ambiguous. The ends were cut back, 5 bases at V and 4 bases at J, with 4 bases in the middle. The CDR3 covers 11 residues. CDR1 and CDR2 from the germline V gene are MNHNY and SVGAGI (reference sequence).

This clone appeared once. This chain connects TRBV5-4 to TRBJ1-1; weak D call: TRBD1 (6 bases). Germline V gene lookup returns CDR1 SGHNT and CDR2 YYREEE (reference sequence). The V gene lost 4 bases and the J gene lost 11 bases, with 27 bases spanning the gap. This CDR3 is 16 amino acids long. The CDR3 spells CASSVDRGGTLPGAFF. CDR3 coding DNA: TGTGCCAGCAGCGTCGACCGAGGGGGTACATTGCCCGGGGCTTTCTTT.

The gene calls are TRBV30 and TRBJ2-7; D perhaps matches TRBD1 (6 bases). The V gene lost 2 bases and the J gene lost 3 bases, with 17 bases spanning the gap. Germline V gene data show CDR1 as GTSNPN and CDR2 as SVGIG (reference sequence). This CDR3 is 15 amino acids long. CDR3 in DNA: TGTGCCTGGAGTCCCCAGGGGTGGGGATACTACGAGCAGTACTTC. Protein: CAWSPQGWGYYEQYF.

This chain uses TRBV15 with TRBJ1-5; 7 bases map to TRBD1. From germline, CDR1 is LNHNV and CDR2 YYDKDF (reference sequence). The V segment lost 5 bases and the J segment 4 bases; nucleotides outside the gene matches: 8. The CDR3 is made up of 15 amino acids. CDR3 sequence reads: CATSAGTATNQPQHF. DNA of the CDR3: TGTGCCACCAGCGCCGGGACAGCAACTAATCAGCCCCAGCATTTT.

The chain has TRBV7-3 and TRBJ2-1; no firm D call. Trimming shortened V by 5 bases and J by 8 bases, and 16 bases separated the two germline ends. Germline assignment: CDR1 SGHTA and CDR2 FQGTGA. The CDR3 spans 14 residues. CDR3 sequence: CASSPARSSDEQFF. CDR3 bases: TGTGCCAGCAGCCCAGCGCGCTCGAGCGATGAGCAGTTCTTC.

This clone was picked up a small number of times. The chain recombines TRBV10-3 with TRBJ2-1, with 13 bases lining up with TRBD2. From germline, CDR1 is ENHRY and CDR2 SYGVKD. V lost 5 bases and J lost 2; bases outside the gene matches: 3. The length of the CDR3 is 16 residues. CDR3 in amino acids: CAISQGLAGAYNEQFF. The CDR3 DNA sequence: TGTGCCATCAGTCAAGGACTAGCGGGAGCCTACAATGAGCAGTTCTTC.

J is TRBJ1-4 and V is TRBV2; D is ambiguous. The germline V gene has CDR1 SNHLY and CDR2 FYNNEI. V was trimmed by 8 bases and J by 4 bases, leaving 14 bases between them. The CDR3 covers 14 residues. In DNA form, the CDR3 reads TGTGCCAGCGGGTCGGCTGCGGGTAATGAAAAACTGTTTTTT. Protein: CASGSAAGNEKLFF.

The chain recombines TRBV2 with TRBJ1-1; D perhaps matches TRBD1 (5 bases). Germline V gives CDR1 SNHLY, CDR2 FYNNEI. The V and J ends lost 4 bases and 4 bases respectively, with 10 bases between them. The CDR3 is 13 amino acids. Here the CDR3 reads CASSVGQGTEAFF. The CDR3 region has the DNA TGTGCCAGCAGTGTGGGGCAGGGCACTGAAGCTTTCTTT.

This clone was counted a few times. This sequence joins TRBV4-3 and TRBJ2-1; 7 nucleotides agree with TRBD1. Germline values: CDR1 LGHNA, CDR2 YSLEER. J lost 5 bases, V lost 0 bases, and 10 bases had no gene match. The CDR3 runs to 17 residues. Here the CDR3 DNA reads TGCGCCAGCAGCCAAGATGGAGTAGGGGGCCGGAACAATGAGCAGTTCTTC. The encoded protein is CASSQDGVGGRNNEQFF.

This clone appeared once. The gene calls are TRBV5-4 and TRBJ1-2, with 7 bases aligning to TRBD1. Germline trimming cut 0 bases from V and 6 bases from J; bases unmatched to any gene: 11. The CDR3 runs to 16 residues. The germline V gene has CDR1 SGHNT and CDR2 YYREEE (reference sequence). This CDR3 is CASSLALRQGKHGYTF. CDR3 bases: TGTGCCAGCAGCTTGGCCTTGAGACAGGGTAAGCATGGCTACACCTTC.

V gene TRBV19 combines with J gene TRBJ2-1; 10 bases agree with TRBD2. Germline CDR1 LNHDA, CDR2 SQIVND (reference sequence). J lost 3 bases, V lost 6 bases, and 2 bases had no gene match. The CDR3 has 14 residues. The CDR3 loop is CASSQREGYNEQFF. DNA for the CDR3: TGTGCCAGTAGCCAGCGGGAGGGCTACAATGAGCAGTTCTTC. The variable domain in full, completed from reference TRBV19 and TRBJ2-1, reads DGGITQSPKYLFRKEGQNVTLSCEQNLNHDAMYWYRQDPGQGLRLIYYSQIVNDFQKGDIAEGYSVSREKKESFPLTVTSAQKNPTAFYLCASSQREGYNEQFFGPGTRLTVL.

This clone was picked up a small number of times. The chain links TRBV6-6 to TRBJ2-5, with no clear D. With 5 bases removed from V and 11 bases from J, the gap between germline ends came to 15 bases. Germline V gene data show CDR1 as MNHNY and CDR2 as SVGAGI (reference sequence). This CDR3 contains 12 residues. CDR3 nucleotide sequence: TGTGCCAGCAGTCCACAGTTCAGGAAGCAGTACTTC. Protein product: CASSPQFRKQYF.

V and J are TRBV28 and TRBJ2-7; 8 bases are a match to TRBD1. In germline, CDR1 is MDHEN, CDR2 SYDVKM. Trimming cost V 6 bases and J 7 bases; bases outside gene matches: 8. This CDR3 is built from 13 residues. Here the CDR3 DNA reads TGTGCCAGCAGCCGACAGGGGCTGGGAGAGCAGTACTTC. Translated: CASSRQGLGEQYF.

The chain combines TRBV6-6 with TRBJ2-7; D is uncertain. The CDR3 length is 14 residues. The ends were cut back, 2 bases at V and 6 bases at J, with 14 bases in the middle. Germline V lookup: CDR1 MNHNY, CDR2 SVGAGI (reference sequence). The CDR3 reads CASSYIGEEPEQYF. For the CDR3, the DNA is TGTGCCAGCAGTTACATTGGAGAGGAGCCCGAGCAGTACTTC.

This rearrangement joins TRBV5-1 to TRBJ1-2; tentative D call: TRBD1 (6 bases). In germline, CDR1 is SGHRS, CDR2 YFSETQ. The CDR3 has 14 amino acids. The V end was cut by 2 bases, the J end by 2 bases, with 10 bases between. The CDR3 here is CASSFGTLNYGYTF. Here the CDR3 DNA reads TGCGCCAGCAGCTTCGGGACACTCAACTATGGCTACACCTTC.